This TCR beta chain was sequenced during a study of CD8 T cells in Susac syndrome. Study-wide results and caveats: The study's TCR sequencing and HLA analysis drew on a certain number of individuals. That number was acknowledged as relatively small.

Comments on this clonotype: Its antigen remains unknown.

The RNA input was 0.5 to 1 ug, and it was reverse transcribed with random hexamers. TCRdb processed the immunoSEQ multiplex PCR reads anew with MiXCR; each CDR3 protein has one entry. The sample contains more than 200,000 distinct CDR3 sequences, around nine tenths of which appear only once. Trimming stripped 3 bases from V and 1 base from J, with 15 bases between. This CDR3 has 17 residues. Germline V gene data show CDR1 as SGHVS and CDR2 as FQNEAQ. The study sequenced TCR beta in blood CD8+ and CD4+ T cells. Negative magnetic isolation gave CD8+ and CD4+ cells; FACS enriched CD8+ TEMRA. Sequencing was done on a sample of CD8+ T cells from PBMCs. The chain carries TRBV7-8 and TRBJ1-4; D ambiguous. This sequence originates from a human donor with multiple sclerosis. The CDR3 sequence: CASSLGIREGTNEKLFF. DNA for the CDR3: TGTGCCAGCAGCTTGGGGATCCGCGAAGGAACTAATGAAAAACTGTTTTTT.